This T cell receptor (beta chain) stems from a study of identical twins. Findings of the study overall: For cord blood, abundant beta clonotypes had fewer insertions, unlike memory repertoires, which showed none. Potential partial confounding of zero-insertion analyses by invariant MAIT and iNKT cells was noted. Among out-of-frame alpha sequences shared by twins, low generation probability occurred in excess.

cDNA molecules carried unique molecular identifiers, and template switching added a universal primer site. TCRdb re-analysed the 5' RACE reads in MiXCR, keeping a single row per CDR3 protein. The data show hundreds of thousands of distinct CDR3 sequences, about 20% seen once. Comments on this clonotype: Its antigen remains unknown.

Trimming removed 3 bases from V and 4 bases from J; junction bases left unmatched: 10. In germline, CDR1 is KGHDR, CDR2 SFDVKD. The CDR3 is 17 amino acids. A further study also used this sample, focusing on yellow fever vaccine responses in identical twins.

The sequence derives from a woman under 30 in good health. The sequencing sample was made of CD4+ T cells sorted from blood. This chain uses TRBV24-1 with TRBJ2-1, with 8 bases fitting TRBD2. DNA for the CDR3: TGTGCCACCAGTGATGCAAACCCGGGACTAGGGTACAATGAGCAGTTCTTC. It translates to CATSDANPGLGYNEQFF.